The present entry profiles one TCR beta chain with its context. Its specificity is unknown. Primers: 60 Vbeta forward and 13 Jbeta reverse. Some clones are missing from TCRdb's copy, which holds only in-frame ones; the method was immunoSEQ multiplex PCR. The sample has fewer than 120,000 clones; 70% to 85% are singletons. This specimen comes from a study of cytomegalovirus exposure and HLA in healthy donors. Study-level background: The study placed approximately 78% of its 350 to 450 genotyped donors in the Caucasian-associated ancestry cluster.

The V gene's germline CDR1 is LGHNA and CDR2 YSLEER. Trimming took 0 bases from V and 2 from J; bases not matched to a gene: 5. The CDR3 is 16 amino acids. Study-level points and caveats: The classifier was said to identify cytomegalovirus status with high specificity and sensitivity.

The specimen sequenced was PBMCs. This sequence was found in a man aged 30-40 years in good health and CMV-seropositive. The rearrangement joins TRBV4-3 to TRBJ2-5; 8 bases line up with TRBD2. The CDR3 sequence is CASSQEPAGAQETQYF. CDR3 DNA sequence: TGCGCCAGCAGCCAAGAACCAGCGGGGGCGCAAGAGACCCAGTACTTC.